These 27 T cell receptor beta chains were all obtained from the same sample, sequenced in a study of memory CD4+ T cells and cytomegalovirus serostatus. The sort gate was single viable CD3+CD4+CD8-CD45RO+ cells for memory CD4+ T cells. Libraries were prepared by immunoSEQ multiplex PCR; TCRdb keeps only in-frame clonotypes and omits some of them. The repertoire consists of about 26,000 clones, with around 80% occurring once and the leading ten covering 0.68%. The sequenced sample consisted of memory CD4+ T cells from blood. These receptors originate from an adult in good health and CMV-seronegative.

The CDR3 protein is CASSVTMGGGTEAFF. In DNA form, the CDR3 reads TGTGCCAGCAGCGTAACTATGGGGGGAGGCACTGAAGCTTTCTTT. The chain uses TRBV9 and TRBJ1-1; possibly TRBD1 for D (5 bases). The CDR3 runs to 15 residues. V lost 1 base and J 4 bases, leaving 14 bases between the germline ends. Germline CDR1 reads SGDLS; CDR2 reads YYNGEE.

The V and J genes are TRBV7-9 and TRBJ1-6; 7 nucleotides match TRBD1. Germline V CDR1 and CDR2: SEHNR, FQNEAQ (reference sequence). The CDR3 extends over 15 amino acids. V lost 1 base, J lost 5 bases, and 2 bases stayed unmatched. The chain's CDR3 is CASSLGDRDNSPLHF. In DNA form, the CDR3 reads TGTGCCAGCAGCTTAGGGGACAGAGATAATTCACCCCTCCACTTT.

This clone was detected a few times. The V gene is TRBV7-9, the J gene TRBJ1-1; 11 bases map to TRBD1. This CDR3 is built from 13 residues. CDR1 and CDR2 from the germline V gene are SEHNR and FQNEAQ (reference sequence). Losses at the gene ends were 11 bases for V and 3 bases for J; bases not matched to a gene: 5. The CDR3 sequence: CAGRTGGYTEAFF. The CDR3 DNA reads TGTGCCGGGCGGACAGGGGGCTACACTGAAGCTTTCTTT.

The V gene is TRBV7-5, the J gene TRBJ1-5. TRBV7-5 is a documented pseudogene. This CDR3 region has 15 residues. The CDR3 sequence: CARILVRGLNQPQHF. The CDR3 DNA reads TGTGCCAGAATCCTCGTCCGGGGCCTCAATCAGCCCCAGCATTTT.

This clone was counted once. The J gene is TRBJ2-7, the V gene TRBV18, with D perhaps TRBD1 (5 bases). The germline V gene has CDR1 KGHSH and CDR2 LQKENI. V lost 6 bases and J 0 bases, leaving 15 bases between the germline ends. CDR3 length: 15 amino acids. In DNA form, the CDR3 reads TGTGCCAGCTCCCAAACAGGTGGCAGCTCCTACGAGCAGTACTTC. Translating gives CASSQTGGSSYEQYF.

There are a few counts of this clone. The CDR3 region has the DNA TGTGCCAGTAGTAGGTTACAGGGTCGTCACACTGAAGCTTTCTTT. It yields the protein CASSRLQGRHTEAFF. The chain has TRBV19 and TRBJ1-1; perhaps TRBD1 as D (6 bases). With 4 bases removed from V and 3 bases from J, the gap between germline ends came to 15 bases. Per the germline V gene, CDR1 is LNHDA and CDR2 is SQIVND (reference sequence). CDR3 size: 15 residues.

V gene TRBV19 combines with J gene TRBJ2-4; D may be TRBD2 (6 bases). Trimming shortened V by 6 bases and J by 1 base, and 10 bases separated the two germline ends. Germline V gene data show CDR1 as LNHDA and CDR2 as SQIVND (reference sequence). CDR3 size: 14 residues. The CDR3 loop is CASSSRGAKNIQYF. CDR3 coding DNA: TGTGCCAGTAGCTCTCGGGGGGCCAAAAACATTCAGTACTTC.

This clone turned up a few times. This chain connects TRBV6-5 to TRBJ1-1; 8 bases are a match to TRBD1. The J segment lost 4 bases and the V segment lost 6 bases, leaving 7 bases of the junction unmatched. The CDR3 is 14 amino acids. Germline CDR1 is MNHEY and CDR2 is SVGAGI. CDR3 sequence (DNA): TGTGCCAGCAGAAAACCGGACAGGGCCACTGAAGCTTTCTTT. It specifies CASRKPDRATEAFF.

The chain links TRBV10-3 to TRBJ1-2; tentative D call: TRBD1 (5 bases). This CDR3 comprises 13 residues. V lost 3 bases to trimming and J lost 4 bases, with 9 bases between them. The germline V gene encodes CDR1 ENHRY and CDR2 SYGVKD. CDR3: CAISDPQGYGYTF. The CDR3 bases are TGTGCCATCAGTGATCCCCAGGGCTATGGCTACACCTTC.

The V gene is TRBV30, the J gene TRBJ1-6, with 8 nucleotides matching TRBD1. With V trimmed by 1 base and J by 9 bases, 8 bases remained unmatched. The germline V gene encodes CDR1 GTSNPN and CDR2 SVGIG (reference sequence). This CDR3 is 15 amino acids long. The CDR3 loop is CAWSALDRVSSPLHF. CDR3 sequence (DNA): TGTGCCTGGAGTGCATTGGACAGGGTGAGTTCACCCCTCCACTTT.

This clone has only one observation. This chain links TRBV7-9 with TRBJ1-2; D ambiguous. CDR1 SEHNR and CDR2 FQNEAQ come from the germline V gene (reference sequence). The CDR3 length is 11 residues. The V gene lost 4 bases and the J gene lost 5 bases, with 5 bases spanning the gap. The CDR3 region is CASSWAYGYTF. In DNA form, the CDR3 reads TGTGCCAGCAGCTGGGCTTATGGCTACACCTTC.

J is TRBJ2-3 and V is TRBV18, with 10 positions matching TRBD1. This CDR3 region has 16 residues. Trimming cost V 4 bases and J 4 bases; bases outside gene matches: 8. Germline CDR1 is KGHSH and CDR2 is LQKENI. DNA of the CDR3: TGTGCCAGCTCACGGCAGACAGGGGGCAATGCAGATACGCAGTATTTT. It specifies CASSRQTGGNADTQYF. The full variable domain, in which reference TRBV18 and TRBJ2-3 provide the parts outside the CDR3, is NAGVMQNPRHLVRRRGQEARLRCSPMKGHSHVYWYRQLPEEGLKFMVYLQKENIIDESGMPKERFSAEFPKEGPSILRIQQVVRGDSAAYFCASSRQTGGNADTQYFGPGTRLTVL.

The rearrangement uses TRBV11-1 and TRBJ1-6, with 8 bases identical to TRBD1. V shed 5 bases and J 8 bases; nucleotides not matched to a gene: 5. The CDR3 covers 14 residues. CDR1 is SGHAT, CDR2 FQDESV, per germline (reference sequence). The CDR3 sequence: CASSKDRVHSPLHF. In DNA, the CDR3 is TGTGCCAGCAGCAAGGACAGGGTCCATTCACCCCTCCACTTT.

The CDR3 region is CASSREWAGGGEQYF. The DNA for the CDR3 is TGTGCCAGCAGCCGGGAATGGGCCGGAGGGGGCGAGCAGTACTTC. This chain uses TRBV7-2 with TRBJ2-7; D tentatively reads TRBD1 or TRBD2 (6 bases each). V gave up 5 bases and J gave up 6 bases, with 20 bases separating them. Per the germline V gene, CDR1 is SGHTA and CDR2 is FQGNSA. The CDR3 spans 15 residues. Drawing the rest from reference TRBV7-2 and TRBJ2-7, the complete variable domain is GAGVSQSPSNKVTEKGKDVELRCDPISGHTALYWYRQSLGQGLEFLIYFQGNSAPDKSGLPSDRFSAERTGGSVSTLTIQRTQQEDSAVYLCASSREWAGGGEQYFGPGTRLTVT.

As DNA, the CDR3 is TGTGCCAGCAGACCTGGGGGAACTAACTATGGCTACACCTTC. It specifies CASRPGGTNYGYTF. This chain joins TRBV6-5 and TRBJ1-2; D may be TRBD1 (5 bases). The ends were cut back, 6 bases at V and 0 bases at J, with 11 bases in the middle. In germline, CDR1 is MNHEY, CDR2 SVGAGI. This CDR3 contains 14 residues.

The rearrangement joins TRBV4-1 to TRBJ2-7; TRBD1 agrees at 9 bases. Germline lookup yields CDR1 MGHRA and CDR2 YSYEKL. Unmatched junction bases numbered 10, after V lost 2 bases and J lost 2 bases. CDR3 length: 17 residues. In nucleotides, the CDR3 is TGCGCCAGCAGCCAAACGGGTAATAGGGACAGGGCCTACGAGCAGTACTTC. This encodes CASSQTGNRDRAYEQYF.

V and J are TRBV7-9 and TRBJ1-1; D is ambiguous. From germline, CDR1 is SEHNR and CDR2 FQNEAQ (reference sequence). This CDR3 region has 14 residues. The V end lost 2 bases, the J end lost 2 bases, and 9 bases lay between the germline ends. The CDR3 is CASSLRAANTEAFF. As DNA, the CDR3 is TGTGCCAGCAGCTTAAGGGCGGCTAACACTGAAGCTTTCTTT.

This clone has just one count. The rearrangement uses TRBV30 and TRBJ1-2; 8 bases line up with TRBD1. With 7 bases clipped from V and 0 bases from J, the junction kept 4 bases outside the gene matches. Germline V gene lookup returns CDR1 GTSNPN and CDR2 SVGIG (reference sequence). The CDR3 runs to 13 residues. Here the CDR3 DNA reads TGTGCCTTATCACAGGGGGCTAACTATGGCTACACCTTC. Translation: CALSQGANYGYTF.

CDR3 nucleotides: TGCGCCAGCAGCGAGGGCGGAGATACGCAGTATTTT. Encoded protein: CASSEGGDTQYF. The V gene is TRBV5-1, the J gene TRBJ2-3, with a possible D match to TRBD2 (5 bases). Per the germline V gene, CDR1 is SGHRS and CDR2 is YFSETQ. Trimming took off 4 bases at V and 5 bases at J, with 8 bases between the two ends. The CDR3 is 12 residues long.

The chain joins TRBV18 to TRBJ1-1; D gene ambiguous. This CDR3 spans 13 amino acids. V was cut by 2 bases and J by 1 base, with 5 bases left in between. Germline values: CDR1 KGHSH, CDR2 LQKENI. CDR3 in DNA: TGTGCCAGCTCACCAACCCCGAACACTGAAGCTTTCTTT. It specifies CASSPTPNTEAFF.

The CDR3 spells CASSRGDTQYF. CDR3 DNA: TGTGCCAGCAGCCGGGGAGATACGCAGTATTTT. The chain is built from TRBV9 and TRBJ2-3, with D perhaps TRBD2 (5 bases). This CDR3 contains 11 residues. CDR1 and CDR2 (germline): SGDLS, YYNGEE. Between the trimmed V and J ends, which lost 4 bases and 5 bases, there was a span of 5 bases.

This clone was seen a handful of times. CDR3 bases: TGTGCCAGCAGCTTTCACAGGGGAGGACAGCCCCAGCATTTT. Protein: CASSFHRGGQPQHF. V and J are TRBV7-8 and TRBJ1-5; 7 nucleotides line up with TRBD1. The CDR3 totals 14 residues. Trimming cost V 3 bases and J 7 bases; bases outside gene matches: 6. Germline loops: CDR1 SGHVS, CDR2 FQNEAQ.

The rearrangement links TRBV19 to TRBJ2-3, with 9 nucleotides matching TRBD1. The CDR3 runs 15 residues. Per the germline V gene, CDR1 is LNHDA and CDR2 is SQIVND (reference sequence). The V segment lost 8 bases and the J segment 6 bases; nucleotides outside the gene matches: 12. The CDR3 loop is CASFSGTGHADTQYF. DNA for the CDR3: TGTGCCAGTTTTTCCGGGACAGGGCATGCGGATACGCAGTATTTT. The full variable domain, rest sourced from reference TRBV19 and TRBJ2-3, is DGGITQSPKYLFRKEGQNVTLSCEQNLNHDAMYWYRQDPGQGLRLIYYSQIVNDFQKGDIAEGYSVSREKKESFPLTVTSAQKNPTAFYLCASFSGTGHADTQYFGPGTRLTVL.

This clone was seen a few times. The genes are TRBV7-2 and TRBJ2-7; either TRBD1 or TRBD2 may supply D (6 bases each). The CDR3 has 15 amino acids. CDR1 SGHTA and CDR2 FQGNSA come from the germline V gene. The germline V and J ends were trimmed by 1 base and 5 bases, with 15 bases remaining between them. The CDR3, as DNA: TGTGCCAGCAGCTTAGAGAACAGGGAGGTAGACGAGCAGTACTTC. Translation: CASSLENREVDEQYF.

This sequence joins TRBV25-1 and TRBJ1-5; TRBD1 matches 7 bases. Germline CDR1 is MGHDK and CDR2 is SYGVNS. V was pared by 5 bases and J by 0 bases, with 7 bases of the junction left unmatched. The CDR3 contains 16 residues. The chain's CDR3 is CASSRQGVNSNQPQHF. In DNA form, the CDR3 reads TGTGCCAGCAGTCGACAGGGAGTTAATAGCAATCAGCCCCAGCATTTT. The full variable domain, rest sourced from reference TRBV25-1 and TRBJ1-5, is EADIYQTPRYLVIGTGKKITLECSQTMGHDKMYWYQQDPGMELHLIHYSYGVNSTEKGDLSSESTVSRIRTEHFPLTLESARPSHTSQYLCASSRQGVNSNQPQHFGDGTRLSIL.

The chain links TRBV10-1 to TRBJ2-1; perhaps D is TRBD1 or TRBD2 (5 bases each). This CDR3 has 14 residues. Trimming removed 4 bases at V and 8 bases at J, with 15 bases between. Germline loops: CDR1 WNHNN, CDR2 SYGVQD (reference sequence). The CDR3 loop is CASSGRGEGYEQFF. The CDR3 DNA reads TGCGCCAGCAGTGGGAGAGGGGAAGGGTATGAGCAGTTCTTC.

This clone was detected only once. Here the CDR3 DNA reads TGTGCCAGCAGCCCGGGGGACAGGAGAAATTCACCCCTCCACTTT. This codes for CASSPGDRRNSPLHF. The chain has TRBV5-5 and TRBJ1-6; 8 bases map to TRBD1. CDR3 size: 15 residues. Trimming took 4 bases from V and 7 from J; bases not matched to a gene: 7. Germline CDR1 is SGHKS and CDR2 is YYEKEE (reference sequence).